This T cell receptor beta chain was obtained from a study of blood T cell repertoires in COVID-19. V lost 5 bases and J lost 5; bases outside the gene matches: 9. The CDR3 covers 15 residues. Per germline, CDR1 ENHRY and CDR2 SYGVKD. Here immunoSEQ multiplex PCR was the method, and the copy in TCRdb shows in-frame clones only, minus some. The sample records about 210,000 clones, around 80% being singletons. V gene TRBV10-3 combines with J gene TRBJ1-5, with TRBD1 matching 7 bases. Material for sequencing was peripheral blood. This receptor was taken from a middle-aged woman with acute or convalescent COVID-19. This CDR3 is CAISTGDSVDQPQHF. CDR3 nucleotides: TGTGCCATCAGTACAGGGGACTCGGTAGATCAGCCCCAGCATTTT.